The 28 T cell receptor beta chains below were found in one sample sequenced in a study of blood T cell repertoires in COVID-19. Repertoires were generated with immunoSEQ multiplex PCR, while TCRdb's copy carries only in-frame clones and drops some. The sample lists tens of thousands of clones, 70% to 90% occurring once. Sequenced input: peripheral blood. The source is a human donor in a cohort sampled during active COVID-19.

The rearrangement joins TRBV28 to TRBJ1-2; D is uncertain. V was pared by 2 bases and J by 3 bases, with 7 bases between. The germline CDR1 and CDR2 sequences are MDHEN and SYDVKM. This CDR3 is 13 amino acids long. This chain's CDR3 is CASSLAVHYGYTF. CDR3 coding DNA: TGTGCCAGCAGTTTAGCAGTCCACTATGGCTACACCTTC.

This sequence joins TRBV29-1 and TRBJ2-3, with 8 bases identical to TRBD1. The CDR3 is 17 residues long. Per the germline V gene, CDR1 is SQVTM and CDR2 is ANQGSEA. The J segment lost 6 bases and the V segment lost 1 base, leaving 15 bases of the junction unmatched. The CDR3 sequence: CSVEGGSGGYPLDTQYF. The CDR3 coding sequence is TGCAGCGTTGAAGGAGGGTCAGGGGGCTATCCATTGGATACGCAGTATTTT.

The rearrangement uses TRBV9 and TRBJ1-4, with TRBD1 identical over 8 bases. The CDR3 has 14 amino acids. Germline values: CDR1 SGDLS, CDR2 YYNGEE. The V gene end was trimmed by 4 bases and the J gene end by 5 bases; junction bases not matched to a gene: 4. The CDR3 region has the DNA TGTGCCAGCAGCCTCGGGACAGGAAATGAAAAACTGTTTTTT. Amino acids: CASSLGTGNEKLFF.

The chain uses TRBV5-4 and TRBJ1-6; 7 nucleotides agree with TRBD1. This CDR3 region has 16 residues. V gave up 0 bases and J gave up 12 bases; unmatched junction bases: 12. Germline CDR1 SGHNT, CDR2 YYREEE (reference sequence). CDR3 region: CASSLAPSAQGGPLHF. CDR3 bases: TGTGCCAGCAGCTTGGCCCCCAGTGCTCAGGGGGGACCCCTCCACTTT.

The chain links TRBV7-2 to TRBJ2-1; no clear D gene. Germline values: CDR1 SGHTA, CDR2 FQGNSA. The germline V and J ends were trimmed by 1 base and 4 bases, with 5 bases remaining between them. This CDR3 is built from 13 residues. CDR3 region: CASSLELYNEQFF. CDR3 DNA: TGTGCCAGCAGCTTAGAACTGTACAATGAGCAGTTCTTC.

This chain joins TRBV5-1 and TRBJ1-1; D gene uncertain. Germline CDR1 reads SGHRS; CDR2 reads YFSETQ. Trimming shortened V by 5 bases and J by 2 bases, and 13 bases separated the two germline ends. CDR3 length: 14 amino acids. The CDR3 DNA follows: TGCGCCAGCAGTGGAGGCACTCTTAACACTGAAGCTTTCTTT. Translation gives CASSGGTLNTEAFF.

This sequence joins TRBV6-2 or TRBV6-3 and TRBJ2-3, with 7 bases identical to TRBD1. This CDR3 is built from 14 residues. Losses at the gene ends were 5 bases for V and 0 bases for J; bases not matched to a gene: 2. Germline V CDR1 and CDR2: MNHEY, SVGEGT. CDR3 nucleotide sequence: TGTGCCAGCAGTAAACAGGGGAGCACAGATACGCAGTATTTT. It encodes CASSKQGSTDTQYF.

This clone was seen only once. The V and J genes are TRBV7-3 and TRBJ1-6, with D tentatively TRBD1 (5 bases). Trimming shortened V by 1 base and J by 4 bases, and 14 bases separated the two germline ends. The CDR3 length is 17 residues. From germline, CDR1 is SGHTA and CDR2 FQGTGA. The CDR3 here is CASSLRDSRPYNSPLHF. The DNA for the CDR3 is TGTGCCAGCAGCTTAAGAGACAGCCGACCTTATAATTCACCCCTCCACTTT. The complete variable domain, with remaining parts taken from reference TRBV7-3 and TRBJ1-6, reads GAGVSQTPSNKVTEKGKYVELRCDPISGHTALYWYRQSLGQGPEFLIYFQGTGAADDSGLPNDRFFAVRPEGSVSTLKIQRTERGDSAVYLCASSLRDSRPYNSPLHFGNGTRLTVT.

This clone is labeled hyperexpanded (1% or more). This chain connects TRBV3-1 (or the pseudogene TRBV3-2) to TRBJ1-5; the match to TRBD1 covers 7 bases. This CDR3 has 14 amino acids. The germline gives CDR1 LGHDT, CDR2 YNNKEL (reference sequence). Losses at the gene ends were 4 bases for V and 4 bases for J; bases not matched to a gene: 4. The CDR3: CASSLGQRNQPQHF. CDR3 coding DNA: TGTGCCAGCAGCCTGGGACAGAGAAATCAGCCCCAGCATTTT.

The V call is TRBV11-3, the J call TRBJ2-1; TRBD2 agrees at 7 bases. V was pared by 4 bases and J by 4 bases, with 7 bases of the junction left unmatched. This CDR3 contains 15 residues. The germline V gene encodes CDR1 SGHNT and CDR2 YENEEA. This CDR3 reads CASSSGSGLYNEQFF. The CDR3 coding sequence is TGTGCCAGCAGCTCGGGTAGCGGGCTTTACAATGAGCAGTTCTTC.

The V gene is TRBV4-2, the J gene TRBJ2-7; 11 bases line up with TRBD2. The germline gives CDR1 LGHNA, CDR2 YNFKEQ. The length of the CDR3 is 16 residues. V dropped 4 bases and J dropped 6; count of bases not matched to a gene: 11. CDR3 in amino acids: CASSLPIAGGPGEQYF. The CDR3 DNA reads TGTGCCAGCAGCCTCCCGATAGCGGGAGGGCCAGGCGAGCAGTACTTC.

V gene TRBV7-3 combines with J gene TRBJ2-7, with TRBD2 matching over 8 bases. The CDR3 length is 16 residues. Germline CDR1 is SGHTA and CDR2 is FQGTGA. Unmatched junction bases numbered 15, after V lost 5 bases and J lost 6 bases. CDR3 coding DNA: TGTGCCAGCAGCCCCCGGGGGTCTGCGGGAGGAACCGAGCAGTACTTC. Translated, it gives CASSPRGSAGGTEQYF. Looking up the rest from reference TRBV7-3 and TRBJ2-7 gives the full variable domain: GAGVSQTPSNKVTEKGKYVELRCDPISGHTALYWYRQSLGQGPEFLIYFQGTGAADDSGLPNDRFFAVRPEGSVSTLKIQRTERGDSAVYLCASSPRGSAGGTEQYFGPGTRLTVT.

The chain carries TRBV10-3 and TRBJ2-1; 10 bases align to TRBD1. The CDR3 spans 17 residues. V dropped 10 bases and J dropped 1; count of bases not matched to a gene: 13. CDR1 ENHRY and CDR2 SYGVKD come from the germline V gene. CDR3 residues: CATRRDRGPSSYNEQFF. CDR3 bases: TGTGCCACTCGCCGGGACAGGGGACCCTCTTCCTACAATGAGCAGTTCTTC.

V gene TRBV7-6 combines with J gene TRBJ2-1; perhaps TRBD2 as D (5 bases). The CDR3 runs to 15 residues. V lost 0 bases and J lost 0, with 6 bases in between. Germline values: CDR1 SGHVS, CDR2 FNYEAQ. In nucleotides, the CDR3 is TGTGCCAGCAGCTTAGCGGGGAGCTCCTACAATGAGCAGTTCTTC. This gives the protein CASSLAGSSYNEQFF.

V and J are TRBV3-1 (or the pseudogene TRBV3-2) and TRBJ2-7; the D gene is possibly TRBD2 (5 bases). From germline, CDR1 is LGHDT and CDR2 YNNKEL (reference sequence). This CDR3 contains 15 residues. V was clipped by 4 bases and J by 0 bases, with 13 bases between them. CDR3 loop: CASSRGGGGSYEQYF. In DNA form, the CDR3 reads TGTGCCAGCAGCCGCGGCGGAGGAGGCTCCTACGAGCAGTACTTC.

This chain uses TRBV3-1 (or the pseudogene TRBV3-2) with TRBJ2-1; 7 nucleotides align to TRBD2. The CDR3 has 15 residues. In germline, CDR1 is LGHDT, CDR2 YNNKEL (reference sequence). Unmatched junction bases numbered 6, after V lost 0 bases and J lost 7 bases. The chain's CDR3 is CASSQEWRERNEQFF. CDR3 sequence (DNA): TGTGCCAGCAGCCAAGAATGGCGGGAGAGGAATGAGCAGTTCTTC.

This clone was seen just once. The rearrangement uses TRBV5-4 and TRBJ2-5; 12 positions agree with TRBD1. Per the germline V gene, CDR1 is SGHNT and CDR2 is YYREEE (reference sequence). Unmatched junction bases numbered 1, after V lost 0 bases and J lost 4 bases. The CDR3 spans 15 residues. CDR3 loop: CASSLGDRGRETQYF. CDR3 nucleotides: TGTGCCAGCAGCTTGGGGGACAGGGGGCGAGAGACCCAGTACTTC.

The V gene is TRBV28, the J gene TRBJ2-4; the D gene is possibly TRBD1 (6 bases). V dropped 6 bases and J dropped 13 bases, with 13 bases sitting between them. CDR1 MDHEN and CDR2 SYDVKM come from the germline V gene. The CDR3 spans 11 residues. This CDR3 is CASSDRIAQYF. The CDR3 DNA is TGTGCCAGCAGCGACAGGATTGCCCAGTACTTC.

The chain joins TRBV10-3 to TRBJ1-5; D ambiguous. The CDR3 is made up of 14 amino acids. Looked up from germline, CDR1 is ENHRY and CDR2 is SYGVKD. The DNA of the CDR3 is TGTGCGATCGGGCTCCCCCCGGGCAATCAGCCCCAGCATTTT. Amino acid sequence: CAIGLPPGNQPQHF.

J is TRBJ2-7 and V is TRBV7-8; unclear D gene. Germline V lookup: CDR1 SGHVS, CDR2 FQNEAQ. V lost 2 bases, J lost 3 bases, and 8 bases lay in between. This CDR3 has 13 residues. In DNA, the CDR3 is TGTGCCAGCAGCTTACAGCGCAACTACGAGCAGTACTTC. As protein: CASSLQRNYEQYF.

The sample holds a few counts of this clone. This CDR3 reads CASSVGQMNQPQHF. Written as DNA, the CDR3 is TGTGCCAGCAGCGTAGGTCAGATGAATCAGCCCCAGCATTTT. The chain joins TRBV9 to TRBJ1-5; no definite D call. V was pared by 0 bases and J by 4 bases, with 8 bases between. The CDR3 covers 14 residues. CDR1 and CDR2 from the germline V gene are SGDLS and YYNGEE.

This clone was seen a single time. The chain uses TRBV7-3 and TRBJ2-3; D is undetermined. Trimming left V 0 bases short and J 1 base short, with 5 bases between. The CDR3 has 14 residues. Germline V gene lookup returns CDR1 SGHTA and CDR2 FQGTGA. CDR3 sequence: CASSLTHGTDTQYF. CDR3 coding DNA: TGTGCCAGCAGCTTAACCCATGGCACAGATACGCAGTATTTT.

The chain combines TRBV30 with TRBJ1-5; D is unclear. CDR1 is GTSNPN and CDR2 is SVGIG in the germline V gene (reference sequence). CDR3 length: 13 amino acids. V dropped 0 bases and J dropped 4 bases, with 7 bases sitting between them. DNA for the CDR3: TGTGCCTGGAGTGTTAGAGGTAATCAGCCCCAGCATTTT. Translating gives CAWSVRGNQPQHF. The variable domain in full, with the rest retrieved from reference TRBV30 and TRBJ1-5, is SQTIHQWPATLVQPVGSPLSLECTVEGTSNPNLYWYRQAAGRGLQLLFYSVGIGQISSEVPQNLSASRPQDRQFILSSKKLLLSDSGFYLCAWSVRGNQPQHFGDGTRLSIL.

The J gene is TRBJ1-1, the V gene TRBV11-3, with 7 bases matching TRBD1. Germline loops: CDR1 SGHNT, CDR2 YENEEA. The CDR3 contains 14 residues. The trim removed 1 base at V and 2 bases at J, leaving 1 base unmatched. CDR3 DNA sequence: TGTGCCAGCAGCTTAGGGGACAGCAACACTGAAGCTTTCTTT. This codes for CASSLGDSNTEAFF.

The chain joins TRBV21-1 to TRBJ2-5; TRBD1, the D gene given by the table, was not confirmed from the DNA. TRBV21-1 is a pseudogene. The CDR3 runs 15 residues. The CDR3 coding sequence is TGTGCCAGCAGCAAAGTGGGACAGGGAAGAGAGACCCAGTACTTC. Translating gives CASSKVGQGRETQYF.

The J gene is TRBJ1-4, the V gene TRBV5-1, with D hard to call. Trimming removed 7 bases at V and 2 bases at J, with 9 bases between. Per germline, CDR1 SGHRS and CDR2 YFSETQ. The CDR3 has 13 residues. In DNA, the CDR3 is TGCGCCAGCTCGACGGAGACTAATGAAAAACTGTTTTTT. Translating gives CASSTETNEKLFF.

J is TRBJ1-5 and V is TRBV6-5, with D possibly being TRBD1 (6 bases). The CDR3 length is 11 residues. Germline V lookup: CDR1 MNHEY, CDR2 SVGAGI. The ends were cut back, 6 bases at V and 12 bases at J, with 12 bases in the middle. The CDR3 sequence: CASSADRHQHF. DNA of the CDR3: TGTGCCAGCAGCGCCGACAGGCACCAGCATTTT.

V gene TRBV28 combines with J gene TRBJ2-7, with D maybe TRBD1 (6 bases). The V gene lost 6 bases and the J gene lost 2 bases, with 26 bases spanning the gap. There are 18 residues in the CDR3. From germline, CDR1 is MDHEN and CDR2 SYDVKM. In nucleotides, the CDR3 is TGTGCCAGCAGAAGGGGGATCTCAGGGGATGTGAATACCTACGAGCAGTACTTC. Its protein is CASRRGISGDVNTYEQYF.